Presented here are 14 T cell receptor beta chains from one specimen sequenced in a study of cytomegalovirus exposure and HLA in healthy donors. The PCR was carried out with 60 Vbeta primers and 13 Jbeta primers. The method was immunoSEQ multiplex PCR; TCRdb's version includes in-frame clones alone and lacks a portion of them. Of over 150,000 clones listed, about three quarters are singletons. Sample: PBMCs. Receptors originate from a young woman in good health and CMV-seropositive.

The rearrangement uses TRBV2 and TRBJ2-1; 10 bases are a match to TRBD2. J gave up 8 bases and V 7 bases, and 8 bases lay outside the gene matches. The germline V gene has CDR1 SNHLY and CDR2 FYNNEI. This CDR3 is built from 14 residues. The CDR3 DNA is TGTGCCAGCATTACTAGCGGGGTGGGCTATGAGCAGTTCTTC. It is translated as CASITSGVGYEQFF.

The rearrangement uses TRBV5-1 and TRBJ2-3; possibly TRBD1 for D (6 bases). This CDR3 has 14 residues. The V end lost 6 bases, the J end lost 0 bases, and 11 bases lay between the germline ends. In germline, CDR1 is SGHRS, CDR2 YFSETQ. CDR3 bases: TGCGCCAGCACAAGGGACACCAGCACAGATACGCAGTATTTT. Translation gives CASTRDTSTDTQYF.

DNA of the CDR3: TGTGCCAGCAGCCCCATCGGGACAGGGGCTCACGAGCAGTACTTC. It codes for CASSPIGTGAHEQYF. The chain carries TRBV7-3 and TRBJ2-7; TRBD1 aligns across 10 bases. There are 15 residues in the CDR3. Germline assignment: CDR1 SGHTA and CDR2 FQGTGA. V shed 5 bases, J shed 5 bases, and the junction held 9 bases outside the gene matches.

The J gene is TRBJ2-1, the V gene TRBV6-5; D gene ambiguous. CDR1 and CDR2 (germline): MNHEY, SVGAGI. This CDR3 spans 11 amino acids. Trimming removed 7 bases from V and 6 bases from J, with 7 bases in between. The DNA for the CDR3 is TGTGCCAGCACCAACAGCAATGAGCAGTTCTTC. Residues: CASTNSNEQFF.

The rearrangement links TRBV5-4 to TRBJ2-5; a possible D gene is TRBD1 (6 bases). The CDR3 has 13 residues. Germline CDR1 reads SGHNT; CDR2 reads YYREEE (reference sequence). V lost 1 base and J lost 4, with 8 bases in between. The CDR3: CASSLYRAETQYF. The CDR3 DNA is TGTGCCAGCAGCTTGTACAGGGCAGAGACCCAGTACTTC.

This chain uses TRBV28 with TRBJ2-7; 7 bases line up with TRBD1. Germline assignment: CDR1 MDHEN and CDR2 SYDVKM. The V segment lost 7 bases and the J segment 1 base; nucleotides outside the gene matches: 7. The CDR3 runs 14 residues. CDR3 nucleotide sequence: TGTGCCAGCACCTACCGGGGACAGTCCTACGAGCAGTACTTC. This gives the protein CASTYRGQSYEQYF.

The V and J genes are TRBV7-6 and TRBJ2-7; the D gene is possibly TRBD1 (7 bases). Per germline, CDR1 SGHVS and CDR2 FNYEAQ. The CDR3 covers 17 residues. Trimming removed 5 bases at V and 1 base at J, with 21 bases between. The CDR3 reads CASSPGGGAYSSYEQYF. The CDR3 DNA reads TGTGCCAGCAGCCCTGGAGGGGGCGCCTACTCGTCCTACGAGCAGTACTTC.

The chain recombines TRBV7-2 with TRBJ1-5, with a weak D call TRBD1 (5 bases). The CDR3 totals 18 residues. Per germline, CDR1 SGHTA and CDR2 FQGNSA. V lost 0 bases and J lost 3, with 18 bases in between. The CDR3 loop reads CASSLAPRIPGNNQPQHF. In nucleotides, the CDR3 is TGTGCCAGCAGCTTAGCGCCGAGGATCCCAGGGAACAATCAGCCCCAGCATTTT.

The chain recombines TRBV5-6 with TRBJ2-7, with 7 bases lining up with TRBD2. CDR3 size: 15 residues. Germline trimming cut 0 bases from V and 7 bases from J; bases unmatched to any gene: 10. Germline assignment: CDR1 SGHDT and CDR2 YYEEEE. The CDR3 region has the DNA TGTGCCAGCAGCTTGGCCGGGACTAACCTTCGGGAGCAGTACTTC. Its protein is CASSLAGTNLREQYF.

V usage is TRBV7-9 and J usage is TRBJ2-1; unclear D gene. Germline CDR1 SEHNR, CDR2 FQNEAQ (reference sequence). This CDR3 region has 8 residues. The ends were cut back, 8 bases at V and 12 bases at J, with 5 bases in the middle. CDR3 residues: CASSGQFF. The CDR3 DNA reads TGTGCCAGCTCGGGGCAGTTCTTC.

This chain joins TRBV29-1 and TRBJ2-3; maybe TRBD1 (6 bases). The germline gives CDR1 SQVTM, CDR2 ANQGSEA. There are 16 residues in the CDR3. V gave up 7 bases and J gave up 3 bases, with 23 bases separating them. The DNA for the CDR3 is TGCAGCGCCTCGGAGGTTGGAAGGGGGAGTACAGATACGCAGTATTTT. Its translation: CSASEVGRGSTDTQYF.

The chain carries TRBV6-5 and TRBJ2-7, with 7 bases fitting TRBD1. CDR1 is MNHEY, CDR2 SVGAGI, per germline. CDR3 length: 13 amino acids. The trim removed 7 bases at V and 0 bases at J, leaving 3 bases unmatched. In DNA, the CDR3 is TGTGCCAGCAAAGCAGGGGGCTCCTACGAGCAGTACTTC. Protein product: CASKAGGSYEQYF.

V and J are TRBV20-1 and TRBJ1-2; 11 bases fit TRBD1. Trimming removed 6 bases from V and 13 bases from J; junction bases left unmatched: 4. Per the germline V gene, CDR1 is DFQATT and CDR2 is SNEGSKA (reference sequence). The CDR3 extends over 10 amino acids. DNA of the CDR3: TGCAGTGCCGGACAGGGGGCATTCACCTTC. Translated: CSAGQGAFTF.

On this clone: At the DNA level, this CDR3 is encoded by other sequences in the same sample as well. The rearrangement links TRBV19 to TRBJ2-7; D is ambiguous. CDR3 length: 11 amino acids. Trimming cost V 4 bases and J 4 bases, with 5 bases left between them. Germline CDR1 is LNHDA and CDR2 is SQIVND (reference sequence). The DNA for the CDR3 is TGTGCCAGTAGTACCGGGTACGAGCAGTACTTC. It specifies CASSTGYEQYF.